Shown below are 2 T cell receptor beta chains from a single sample sequenced in a study of blood T cell repertoires in COVID-19. The method was immunoSEQ multiplex PCR; TCRdb's version includes in-frame clones alone and lacks a portion of them. Of fewer than 200,000 clones listed, approximately 87% were seen once; the top ten hold 4% to 4.5%. Sequenced sample: PBMCs or T cells enriched from blood (not recorded which). These receptors originate from a woman aged 45 to 65 who had recovered from COVID-19.

The chain combines TRBV28 with TRBJ1-1; tentative D call: TRBD1 (6 bases). Trimming stripped 2 bases from V and 9 bases from J, with 16 bases between. The germline CDR1 and CDR2 sequences are MDHEN and SYDVKM. This CDR3 comprises 14 residues. This chain's CDR3 is CASSLPGASQKAFF. The CDR3 region has the DNA TGTGCCAGCAGTTTACCAGGGGCCAGTCAGAAAGCTTTCTTT.

The chain carries TRBV6-5 and TRBJ2-3, with D possibly being TRBD2 (5 bases). Per germline, CDR1 MNHEY and CDR2 SVGAGI. This CDR3 comprises 13 residues. V lost 0 bases and J 4 bases, leaving 5 bases between the germline ends. In DNA form, the CDR3 reads TGTGCCAGCAGTTACTCGCGGGCAGATACGCAGTATTTT. This encodes CASSYSRADTQYF.